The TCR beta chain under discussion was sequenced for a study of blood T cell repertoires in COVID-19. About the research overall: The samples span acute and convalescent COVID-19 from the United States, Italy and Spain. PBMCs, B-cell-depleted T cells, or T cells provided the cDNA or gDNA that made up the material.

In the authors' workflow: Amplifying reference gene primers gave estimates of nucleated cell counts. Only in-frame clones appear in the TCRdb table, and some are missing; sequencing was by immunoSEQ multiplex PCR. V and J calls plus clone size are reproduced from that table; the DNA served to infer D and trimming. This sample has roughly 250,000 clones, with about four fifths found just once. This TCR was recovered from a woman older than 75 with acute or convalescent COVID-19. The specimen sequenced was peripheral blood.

This chain's CDR3 is CASSLAGGNEQFF. In nucleotides, the CDR3 is TGTGCCAGCAGCTTGGCCGGGGGCAATGAGCAGTTCTTC. The gene calls are TRBV5-5 and TRBJ2-1; TRBD2 is a possible D gene (6 bases). V shed 0 bases and J shed 6 bases, with 7 bases lying between them. The CDR3 has 13 residues. Germline-derived CDR1 and CDR2 are SGHKS and YYEKEE (reference sequence).